Described below is a single T cell receptor (beta chain) sequence and its context. This entry is derived from a study of T-cell reconstitution after alpha-beta-depleted transplantation in children. Germline V gene sequence: CDR1 SGHDN, CDR2 FVKESK. Between the trimmed V and J ends, which lost 2 bases and 1 base, there was a span of 8 bases. CDR3 length equals 14 residues. As it was prepared, the TCRbeta library received unique molecular identifiers. TCRdb used MiXCR to reprocess the PCR reads, holding one entry per CDR3 protein. The sample lists about 610,000 distinct CDR3 sequences, 10% occurring once.

The TCR sequence derives from a human donor who donated a stem cell graft to a child with acute myeloid leukemia. V is TRBV14 and J is TRBJ1-1; no clear D. The starting material was PBMCs from the stem cell graft donor, obtained from the stem cell graft. CDR3 region: CASSQSRQNTEAFF. In DNA, the CDR3 is TGTGCCAGCAGCCAAAGCCGACAGAACACTGAAGCTTTCTTT.